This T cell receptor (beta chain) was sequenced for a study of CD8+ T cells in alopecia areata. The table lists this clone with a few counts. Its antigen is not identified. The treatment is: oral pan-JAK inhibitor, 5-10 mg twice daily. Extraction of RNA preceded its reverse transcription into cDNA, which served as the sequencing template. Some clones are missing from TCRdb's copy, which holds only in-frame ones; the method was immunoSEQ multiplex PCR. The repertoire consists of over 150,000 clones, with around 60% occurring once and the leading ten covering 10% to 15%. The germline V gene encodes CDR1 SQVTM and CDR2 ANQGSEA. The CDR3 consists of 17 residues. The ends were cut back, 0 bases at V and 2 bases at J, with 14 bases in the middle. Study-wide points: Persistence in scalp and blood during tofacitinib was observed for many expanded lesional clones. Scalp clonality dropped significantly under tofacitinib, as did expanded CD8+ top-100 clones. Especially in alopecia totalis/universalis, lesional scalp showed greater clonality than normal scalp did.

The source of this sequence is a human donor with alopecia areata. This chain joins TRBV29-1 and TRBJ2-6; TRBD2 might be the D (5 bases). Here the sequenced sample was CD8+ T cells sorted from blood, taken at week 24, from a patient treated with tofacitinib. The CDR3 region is CSVEDRPGLAGANVLTF. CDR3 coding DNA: TGCAGCGTTGAAGATCGGCCGGGGTTAGCTGGGGCCAACGTCCTGACTTTC.